This TCR beta chain came from a study of cytomegalovirus exposure and HLA in healthy donors. The study ran its PCR with 60 Vbeta and 13 Jbeta primers. Repertoires were generated with immunoSEQ multiplex PCR, while TCRdb's copy carries only in-frame clones and drops some. The table shows 98,000 or so clones, with around 80% occurring only once. The CDR3 length is 13 residues. The germline V gene has CDR1 ENHRY and CDR2 SYGVKD. With 8 bases removed from V and 5 bases from J, the gap between germline ends came to 12 bases. The material sequenced was PBMCs. This TCR was sampled from a human donor in good health. The chain links TRBV10-3 to TRBJ1-4; D possibly corresponds to TRBD1 (6 bases). The CDR3 spells CAIADSRNEKLFF. The CDR3 DNA follows: TGTGCCATCGCGGACAGCAGAAATGAAAAACTGTTTTTT.